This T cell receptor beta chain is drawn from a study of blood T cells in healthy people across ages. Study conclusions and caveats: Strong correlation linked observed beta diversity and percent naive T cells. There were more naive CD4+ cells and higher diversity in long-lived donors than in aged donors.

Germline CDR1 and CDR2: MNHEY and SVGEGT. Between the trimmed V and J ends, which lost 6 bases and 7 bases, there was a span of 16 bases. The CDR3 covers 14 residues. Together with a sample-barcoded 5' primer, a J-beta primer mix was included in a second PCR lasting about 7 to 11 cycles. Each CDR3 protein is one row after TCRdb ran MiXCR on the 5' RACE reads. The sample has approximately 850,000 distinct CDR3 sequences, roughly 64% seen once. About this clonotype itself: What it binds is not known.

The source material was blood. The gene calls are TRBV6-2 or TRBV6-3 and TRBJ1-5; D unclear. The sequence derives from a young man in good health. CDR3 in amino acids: CASSRAGYRQPQHF. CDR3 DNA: TGTGCCAGCAGCCGGGCGGGTTATCGCCAGCCCCAGCATTTT.